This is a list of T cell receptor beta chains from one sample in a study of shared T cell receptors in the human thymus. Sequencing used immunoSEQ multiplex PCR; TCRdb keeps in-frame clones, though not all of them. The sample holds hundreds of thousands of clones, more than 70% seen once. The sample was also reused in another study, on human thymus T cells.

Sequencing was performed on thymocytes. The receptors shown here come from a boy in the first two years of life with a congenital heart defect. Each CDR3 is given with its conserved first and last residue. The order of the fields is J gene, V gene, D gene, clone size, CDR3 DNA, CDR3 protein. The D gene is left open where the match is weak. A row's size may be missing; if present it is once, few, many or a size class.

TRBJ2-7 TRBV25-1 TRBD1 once TGTGCCAGCAGTGAAAAATTCGGACAGGGTGACTACGAGCAGTACTTC CASSEKFGQGDYEQYF
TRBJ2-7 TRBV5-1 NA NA TGCGCCAGCAGCCCCCGGGCTGGGAGGTACGAGCAGTACTTC CASSPRAGRYEQYF
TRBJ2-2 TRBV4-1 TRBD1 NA TGCGCCAGCAGCCAAGGGAGGGGACAGGGGGCTATCGTGGAGCTGTTTTTT CASSQGRGQGAIVELFF
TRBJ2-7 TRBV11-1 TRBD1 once TGTGCCAGCAGCTTAGGGCTTCGGGACAGGGGGCCGGACGAGCAGTACTTC CASSLGLRDRGPDEQYF
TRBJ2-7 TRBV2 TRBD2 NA TGTGCCGCTAGCGGGAGGGACCCCGAGCAGTACTTC CAASGRDPEQYF
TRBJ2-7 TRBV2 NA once TGTGCCAGCAGTGAATCGGGTTACGAGCAGTACTTC CASSESGYEQYF
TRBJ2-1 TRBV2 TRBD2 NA TGTGCCAGCAGCTATCTAGCGGGGGGGAACAATGAGCAGTTCTTC CASSYLAGGNNEQFF
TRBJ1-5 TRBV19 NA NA TGTGCTGCCGACGGGGGAAGGAGCAATCAGCCCCAGCATTTT CAADGGRSNQPQHF
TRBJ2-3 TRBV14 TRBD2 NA TGTGCCAGCAGCCCCCGTGGTAGCGGGGGGGCCACCACAGATACGCAGTATTTT CASSPRGSGGATTDTQYF
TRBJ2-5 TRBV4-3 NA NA TGCGCCAGCAGCCAAGATGAGGGTTTGGTTGAGACCCAGTACTTC CASSQDEGLVETQYF
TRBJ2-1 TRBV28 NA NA TGTGCCAGCAGTCCGGGGAATCTACTCGAGAACCGGCAGGAGCAGTTCTTC CASSPGNLLENRQEQFF
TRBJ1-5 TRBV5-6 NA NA TGTGCCAGCAGCTTAGGGTCGGGACAGCCCCAGCATTTT CASSLGSGQPQHF
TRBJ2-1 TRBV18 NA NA TGTGCCAGCTCACCACAGGTTGACACGTCCTACGGCAATGAGCAGTTCTTC CASSPQVDTSYGNEQFF
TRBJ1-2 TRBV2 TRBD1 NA TGTGCCAGCACCGACAGGGAGAATGGCTACACCTTC CASTDRENGYTF
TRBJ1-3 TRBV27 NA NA TGTGCCAGCAGTTTTTCTAAAGAAAACACCATATATTTT CASSFSKENTIYF
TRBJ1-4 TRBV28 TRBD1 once TGTGCCAGCAGTTTATGGCGCAGGGGGACAACTAATGAAAAACTGTTTTTT CASSLWRRGTTNEKLFF
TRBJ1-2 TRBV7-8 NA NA TGTGCCAGCAGCTTAGTTTCAGGGGTCGGCTACACCTTC CASSLVSGVGYTF
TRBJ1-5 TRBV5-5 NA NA TGTGCCAGCAGCGACTCAGTTAGTGGGGGCCATCAGCCCCAGCATTTT CASSDSVSGGHQPQHF
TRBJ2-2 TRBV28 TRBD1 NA TGTGCCAGCACTATCCAGGGACAGCCGCACACCGGGGAGCTGTTTTTT CASTIQGQPHTGELFF
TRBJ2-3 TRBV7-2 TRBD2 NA TGTGCCAGCAGCTTATTTATTGGTGGGACTACAACAGATACGCAGTATTTT CASSLFIGGTTTDTQYF
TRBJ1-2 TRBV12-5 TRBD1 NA TGTGCTAGTGGAGCCGGGACAGGGATGCGTGGCTACACCTTC CASGAGTGMRGYTF
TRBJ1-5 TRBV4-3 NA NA TGCGCCAGCAGCCCTACCCATAGCAATCAGCCCCAACATTTT CASSPTHSNQPQHF
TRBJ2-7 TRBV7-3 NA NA TGTGCCAGCAGCTCCCGGGACTTCTCATACGAGCAGTACTTC CASSSRDFSYEQYF
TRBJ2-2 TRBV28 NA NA TGTGCCAGCAGGGCGGTGACAGGGAGGTTCATGAAAACCGGGGAGCTGTTTTTT CASRAVTGRFMKTGELFF
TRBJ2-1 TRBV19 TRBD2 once TGTGCCAGTAGTCATCAGGCGGGAGATTACAATGAGCAGTTCTTC CASSHQAGDYNEQFF
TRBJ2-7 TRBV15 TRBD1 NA TGTGCCACCAGCTCTCAGAGATCCGGGACAGGGGGCCACGAGCAGTACTTC CATSSQRSGTGGHEQYF
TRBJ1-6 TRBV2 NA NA TGTGCCAGCCGGGGAGGACGCCTGAGCTCCTATAATTCACCCCTCCACTTT CASRGGRLSSYNSPLHF
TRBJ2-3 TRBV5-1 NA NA TGCGCCAGCAGGCGGGGCACAGATACGCAGTATTTT CASRRGTDTQYF
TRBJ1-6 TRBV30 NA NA TGTGCCGGGACATGGGGGCTCTTTTATTCACCCCTCCACTTT CAGTWGLFYSPLHF
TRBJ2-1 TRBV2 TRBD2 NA TGTGCCAGCAGTGAAAGCGGGGGGAGCTCCTACAATGAGCAGTTCTTC CASSESGGSSYNEQFF
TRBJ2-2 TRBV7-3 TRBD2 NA TGTGCCAGCAGCTTGACTAGCGGGGAGAACACCGGGGAGCTGTTTTTT CASSLTSGENTGELFF
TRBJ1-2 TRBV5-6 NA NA TGTGCCAGCACCTCACGAGCAGGGTTTCAGGATGGCTACACCTTC CASTSRAGFQDGYTF
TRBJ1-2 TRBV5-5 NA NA TGTGCCAGCAGCTTGTACAGAGCTAACTATGGCTACACCTTC CASSLYRANYGYTF
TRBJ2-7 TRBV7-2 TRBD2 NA TGTGCCAGCGGGTGGGAGGGTTTCCCCTACGAGCAGTACTTC CASGWEGFPYEQYF
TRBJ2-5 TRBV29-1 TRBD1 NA TGCAGCGTTGAACTCGACAGGGGAGAGACCCAGTACTTC CSVELDRGETQYF
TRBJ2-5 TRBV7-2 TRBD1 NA TGTGCCAGCAGCCCCGACAGGGTTCGGGAGACCCAGTACTTC CASSPDRVRETQYF
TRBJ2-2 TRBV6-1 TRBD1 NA TGTGCCAGCAGTGAACCTCCGACAGGGCCCACCGGGGAGCTGTTTTTT CASSEPPTGPTGELFF
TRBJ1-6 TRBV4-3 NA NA TGCGCCAGCAGCCAAGAAGTTGAGGGCCTCAATTCACCCCTCCACTTT CASSQEVEGLNSPLHF
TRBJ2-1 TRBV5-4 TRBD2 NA TGTGCCAGCAGCTTGGATACCCGGGACAAAACTAGCGGGAGCGATGAGCAGTTCTTC CASSLDTRDKTSGSDEQFF
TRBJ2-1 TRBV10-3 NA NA TGTGCCATCACTCCTAGGCGGCAGGGGCAATACAATGAGCAGTTCTTC CAITPRRQGQYNEQFF
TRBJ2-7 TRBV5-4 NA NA TGTGCCAGCAGCGCCAGGGGCAGGGACGACGAGCAGTACTTC CASSARGRDDEQYF
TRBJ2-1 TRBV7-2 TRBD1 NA TGTGCCAGCAGCTTAGCGGGACAGGGCTACAATGAGCAGTTCTTC CASSLAGQGYNEQFF
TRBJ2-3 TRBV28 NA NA TGTGCCAGCAGTACAAGACAGGGCACAGATACGCAGTATTTT CASSTRQGTDTQYF
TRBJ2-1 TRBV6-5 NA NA TGTGCCAGCAGGCGGGGCTGCTACAATGAGCAGTTCTTC CASRRGCYNEQFF
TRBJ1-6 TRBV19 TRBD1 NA TGTGCCAGTAGTCCCACCGACAGGGTGTCCGATAATTCACCCCTCCACTTT CASSPTDRVSDNSPLHF
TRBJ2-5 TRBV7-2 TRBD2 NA TGTGCCAGCAGCCTCATCCTAGCGGGGGGGTGTCAAGAGACCCAGTACTTC CASSLILAGGCQETQYF
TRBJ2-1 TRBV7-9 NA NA TGTGCCAGCAGCGCCAACCAGACTTACAATGAGCAGTTCTTC CASSANQTYNEQFF
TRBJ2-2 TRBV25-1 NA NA TGTGCCAGCAGTGAGCGGCCCAGGGGCTACGGCGGGGAGCTGTTTTTT CASSERPRGYGGELFF
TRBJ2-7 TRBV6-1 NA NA TGTGCCAGCCTCAACTCCGGGGAATCCTACGAGCAGTACTTC CASLNSGESYEQYF
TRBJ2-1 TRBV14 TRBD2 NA TGTGCCAGCAGCCAAGTCGCGACTAGCATTGTGGATGAGCAGTTCTTC CASSQVATSIVDEQFF
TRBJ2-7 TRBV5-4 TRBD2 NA TGTGCCAGCAGCGTGAGGCTAGCGGGTCGCCTCTCCTACGAGCAGTACTTC CASSVRLAGRLSYEQYF
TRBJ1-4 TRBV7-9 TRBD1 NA TGTGCCAGCAGCCCGCCGGACAGGGGGCGCTGGGCTAATGAAAAACTGTTTTTT CASSPPDRGRWANEKLFF
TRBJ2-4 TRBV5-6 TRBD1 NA TGTGCCAGCAGCCGGGACAGTTTGGGCGCAGGGGCCAAAAACATTCAGTACTTC CASSRDSLGAGAKNIQYF